The clone carrying this T cell receptor beta chain came up a few times. Its antigen is unidentified. TCRdb re-analysed the 5' RACE reads in MiXCR, keeping a single row per CDR3 protein. There are about 340,000 distinct CDR3 sequences in the sample; approximately 13% occur only once, and about 20% lies in the top ten. Trimming took 6 bases from V and 9 from J; bases not matched to a gene: 9. Looked up from germline, CDR1 is MNHEY and CDR2 is SVGAGI. CDR3 length: 15 residues. The sample is drawn from a study of T-cell memory formation after mild COVID-19. Across the study: Largely donor-specific sequence clusters came from a couple of donors.

Study-wide results and limits: Clones contracting over day 15 to 85 were CD4/CD8 balanced, with later expanders leaning CD4+.

V is TRBV6-5 and J is TRBJ1-6, with 9 bases aligning to TRBD1. The TCR was taken from a man younger than 35 who had mild COVID-19 (a few samples of this study predate the infection). Cell type and time point are not known. Sequenced input: PBMCs or a T cell subset sorted from them (not recorded which). Here the CDR3 DNA reads TGTGCCAGCAGCCCAGGGACAGGGCCTGGTTCACCCCTCCACTTT. As protein: CASSPGTGPGSPLHF.